These 26 T cell receptor beta chains were all obtained from the same sample, sequenced in a study of vaccination and CD4 T cells after COVID-19. Their target antigens are unknown. Stated treatment: approximately 9-day PBMC culture with coronavirus spike peptide pools or control peptides (ViraFEST assay). Scientists ran DNA taken from cultured CD4+ T cells through the Oncomine TCR Beta short-read assay for sequencing. TCRdb reprocessed the PCR reads via MiXCR and lists one record per CDR3 protein. In the table there are about 15,000 distinct CDR3 sequences, roughly two fifths of which are singletons. The sample here was CD4+ T cells from blood, cultured in vitro, taken before SARS-CoV-2 vaccination. These receptors were taken from a human donor who had recovered from COVID-19.

This chain joins TRBV15 and TRBJ2-5; maybe TRBD2 (6 bases). V was pared by 3 bases and J by 2 bases, with 22 bases between. Germline loops: CDR1 LNHNV, CDR2 YYDKDF (reference sequence). This CDR3 region has 18 residues. The CDR3 region is CATSRGTCSGRRQETQYF. The CDR3 DNA follows: TGTGCCACCAGCAGGGGGACCTGTAGCGGACGGCGGCAAGAGACCCAGTACTTC.

This clonotype has only a few counts. The chain is built from TRBV11-2 and TRBJ1-1; D remains ambiguous. The CDR3 covers 13 residues. Germline V gene data show CDR1 as SGHAT and CDR2 as FQNNGV. V was trimmed by 2 bases and J by 1 base, leaving 5 bases between them. The CDR3 loop is CASSLRANTEAFF. The CDR3 DNA reads TGTGCCAGCAGCTTACGGGCGAACACTGAAGCTTTCTTT. Variable domain in full (rest from reference TRBV11-2 and TRBJ1-1): EAGVAQSPRYKIIEKRQSVAFWCNPISGHATLYWYQQILGQGPKLLIQFQNNGVVDDSQLPKDRFSAERLKGVDSTLKIQPAKLEDSAVYLCASSLRANTEAFFGQGTRLTVV.

The J gene is TRBJ2-5, the V gene TRBV20-1; 14 nucleotides match TRBD2. With 3 bases clipped from V and 5 bases from J, the junction kept 5 bases outside the gene matches. Germline V gene sequence: CDR1 DFQATT, CDR2 SNEGSKA (reference sequence). This CDR3 has 15 amino acids. CDR3 coding DNA: TGCAGTGCTAGGGGGACTAGCGGGAGTGCGGAGACCCAGTACTTC. Its protein product is CSARGTSGSAETQYF.

This chain connects TRBV12-1 to TRBJ1-5; TRBD1, the table's D call, was not compared with the DNA. TRBV12-1 has pseudogene status. CDR3 length: 14 residues. CDR3 nucleotide sequence: TGTGCCAGCAGCTTTCGGGGGGGCAATCAGCCCCAGCATTTT. Protein: CASSFRGGNQPQHF.

The chain employs TRBV11-3 and TRBJ1-2; 7 bases are a match to TRBD1. This CDR3 is built from 13 residues. V shed 5 bases, J shed 8 bases, and the junction held 8 bases outside the gene matches. Per the germline V gene, CDR1 is SGHNT and CDR2 is YENEEA. The chain's CDR3 is CASSPLDRRGYTF. CDR3 coding DNA: TGTGCCAGCAGCCCCTTGGACAGGAGAGGCTACACCTTC.

This clonotype was seen only a few times. The chain has TRBV7-2 and TRBJ2-5, with a tentative D call TRBD1 (6 bases). Germline CDR1 and CDR2: SGHTA and FQGNSA. The CDR3 covers 15 residues. The germline V and J ends were trimmed by 5 bases and 2 bases, with 15 bases remaining between them. This CDR3 reads CASSPGGQPQETQYF. The DNA of the CDR3 is TGTGCCAGCAGCCCCGGCGGACAGCCTCAAGAGACCCAGTACTTC.

The chain uses TRBV7-2 and TRBJ1-4; 8 nucleotides match TRBD1. The junction had 15 bases not matched to a gene; V was cut back by 4 bases and J by 14 bases. Germline V gene lookup returns CDR1 SGHTA and CDR2 FQGNSA. There are 15 residues in the CDR3. In DNA, the CDR3 is TGTGCCAGCAGCTCCCCCGACAGGGGAAAAAATCGTCTGTTTTTT. Residues: CASSSPDRGKNRLFF. Full variable domain (missing parts from reference TRBV7-2 and TRBJ1-4): GAGVSQSPSNKVTEKGKDVELRCDPISGHTALYWYRQSLGQGLEFLIYFQGNSAPDKSGLPSDRFSAERTGGSVSTLTIQRTQQEDSAVYLCASSSPDRGKNRLFFGSGTQLSVL.

The rearrangement links TRBV7-2 to TRBJ2-7, with 9 bases aligning to TRBD2. This CDR3 has 15 amino acids. CDR1 SGHTA and CDR2 FQGNSA come from the germline V gene. The V and J ends lost 4 bases and 1 base, in that order; junction bases with no gene match: 5. CDR3 protein: CASSSLAGVSYEQYF. Written as DNA, the CDR3 is TGTGCCAGCAGCTCCTTAGCGGGAGTGTCCTACGAGCAGTACTTC.

This clonotype has a handful of counts. The chain couples TRBV19 to TRBJ2-7; unclear D gene. CDR3 size: 14 residues. The germline V gene encodes CDR1 LNHDA and CDR2 SQIVND (reference sequence). V lost 3 bases and J 5 bases, leaving 14 bases between the germline ends. This chain's CDR3 is CASSMAVARNEQYF. The CDR3 coding sequence is TGTGCCAGTAGTATGGCGGTAGCTCGGAACGAGCAGTACTTC. The entire variable domain, with the rest obtained from reference TRBV19 and TRBJ2-7, is as follows: DGGITQSPKYLFRKEGQNVTLSCEQNLNHDAMYWYRQDPGQGLRLIYYSQIVNDFQKGDIAEGYSVSREKKESFPLTVTSAQKNPTAFYLCASSMAVARNEQYFGPGTRLTVT.

This clonotype turned up a few times. In nucleotides, the CDR3 is TGCAGTGCTAGACCAGGGGGCTACGAGCAGTACTTC. Translated: CSARPGGYEQYF. The chain carries TRBV20-1 and TRBJ2-7, with 7 nucleotides matching TRBD1. The CDR3 is 12 amino acids. Germline CDR1 is DFQATT and CDR2 is SNEGSKA (reference sequence). V lost 2 bases and J lost 3; bases outside the gene matches: 1.

This clonotype was seen only once. This chain joins TRBV6-1 and TRBJ2-7; 10 positions match TRBD1. There are 16 residues in the CDR3. V lost 7 bases and J lost 2; bases outside the gene matches: 11. The germline gives CDR1 MNHNS, CDR2 SASEGT. CDR3 sequence reads: CASNPTPGQGAYEQYF. DNA of the CDR3: TGTGCCAGCAATCCGACACCCGGACAGGGGGCCTACGAGCAGTACTTC.

This clonotype was observed a handful of times. The chain combines TRBV20-1 with TRBJ1-5; D is possibly TRBD1 (5 bases). CDR1 is DFQATT and CDR2 is SNEGSKA in the germline V gene (reference sequence). V was shortened by 6 bases and J by 3 bases, with 12 bases between the two germline ends. The CDR3 is made up of 13 amino acids. The CDR3 sequence: CSAERGYNQPQHF. In nucleotides, the CDR3 is TGCAGTGCAGAAAGGGGATACAATCAGCCCCAGCATTTT.

The table lists this clonotype with a few counts. V usage is TRBV27 and J usage is TRBJ2-3, with D possibly matching TRBD1 (5 bases). Germline CDR1 reads MNHEY; CDR2 reads SMNVEV (reference sequence). The V and J ends lost 5 bases and 4 bases respectively, with 22 bases between them. There are 17 residues in the CDR3. Here the CDR3 reads CASSVRGGASYADTQYF. CDR3 DNA: TGTGCCAGCAGTGTCCGAGGTGGGGCTAGTTACGCAGATACGCAGTATTTT.

The CDR3 DNA reads TGTGCCAGCAGCCTAACTCCACCCGGACAGGGGTACTACAATGAGCAGTTCTTC. As protein: CASSLTPPGQGYYNEQFF. V is TRBV7-2 and J is TRBJ2-1; 9 bases map to TRBD1. The CDR3 is 18 amino acids. V dropped 5 bases and J dropped 3; count of bases not matched to a gene: 14. CDR1 SGHTA and CDR2 FQGNSA come from the germline V gene.

This clonotype was seen a handful of times. The chain couples TRBV4-2 to TRBJ2-3; 8 positions match TRBD2. The ends lost 3 bases at V and 5 bases at J; junction bases unmatched: 7. This CDR3 comprises 15 residues. Germline lookup yields CDR1 LGHNA and CDR2 YNFKEQ. DNA for the CDR3: TGTGCCAGCAGCCAGGGACTAGGAGGTGAAGATACGCAGTATTTT. This sequence encodes CASSQGLGGEDTQYF.

CDR3 residues: CASSSLGHNQPQHF. The CDR3 region has the DNA TGTGCCAGCAGTTCCCTCGGGCACAATCAGCCCCAGCATTTT. The rearrangement joins TRBV28 to TRBJ1-5; D uncertain. The CDR3 covers 14 residues. V lost 4 bases, J lost 3 bases, and 10 bases lay in between. Germline V gene data show CDR1 as MDHEN and CDR2 as SYDVKM.

This clonotype was observed a few times. The chain is built from TRBV20-1 and TRBJ2-1, with TRBD2 identical over 8 bases. CDR3 length equals 16 residues. Germline V gives CDR1 DFQATT, CDR2 SNEGSKA (reference sequence). The J segment lost 6 bases and the V segment lost 5 bases, leaving 15 bases of the junction unmatched. The DNA of the CDR3 is TGCAGTGCTTTAGGGCGAAGCGGGAGCCCCGGCAATGAGCAGTTCTTC. Translating it yields CSALGRSGSPGNEQFF.

The rearrangement uses TRBV7-9 and TRBJ1-3, with no clear D. The V gene lost 4 bases and the J gene lost 0 bases, with 13 bases spanning the gap. This CDR3 contains 16 residues. Germline V gives CDR1 SEHNR, CDR2 FQNEAQ (reference sequence). CDR3 protein: CASSWGGPSSGNTIYF. The CDR3 bases are TGTGCCAGCAGCTGGGGAGGGCCGAGCTCTGGAAACACCATATATTTT.

The chain links TRBV30 to TRBJ1-2; 9 nucleotides line up with TRBD1. With 2 bases clipped from V and 1 base from J, the junction kept 2 bases outside the gene matches. Germline-derived CDR1 and CDR2 are GTSNPN and SVGIG (reference sequence). CDR3 length equals 14 residues. The CDR3 is CAWSWTGVNYGYTF. The CDR3 bases are TGTGCCTGGAGTTGGACAGGGGTTAACTATGGCTACACCTTC. The variable domain in full, with the rest retrieved from reference TRBV30 and TRBJ1-2, is SQTIHQWPATLVQPVGSPLSLECTVEGTSNPNLYWYRQAAGRGLQLLFYSVGIGQISSEVPQNLSASRPQDRQFILSSKKLLLSDSGFYLCAWSWTGVNYGYTFGSGTRLTVV.

This chain links TRBV2 with TRBJ1-6, with 9 bases that match TRBD1. Per the germline V gene, CDR1 is SNHLY and CDR2 is FYNNEI. V gave up 4 bases and J gave up 5 bases; unmatched junction bases: 6. The CDR3 runs to 16 residues. DNA of the CDR3: TGTGCCAGCAGTGGTGGGACAGGGAGCAATAATTCACCCCTCCACTTT. Translating gives CASSGGTGSNNSPLHF.

The rearrangement joins TRBV7-9 to TRBJ2-7; possibly TRBD1 for D (6 bases). Germline assignment: CDR1 SEHNR and CDR2 FQNEAQ (reference sequence). With 1 base removed from V and 3 bases from J, the gap between germline ends came to 16 bases. This CDR3 spans 16 amino acids. CDR3 nucleotides: TGTGCCAGCAGCTTAGGCCTGCAGGGGCGAGGCTACGAGCAGTACTTC. Translation gives CASSLGLQGRGYEQYF.

The CDR3 sequence is CASSFRTGVGGYTF. The CDR3 coding sequence is TGTGCCAGCAGTTTCCGGACAGGGGTAGGGGGCTACACCTTC. V gene TRBV27 combines with J gene TRBJ1-2; 9 bases align to TRBD1. The germline gives CDR1 MNHEY, CDR2 SMNVEV (reference sequence). The V segment lost 3 bases and the J segment 8 bases; nucleotides outside the gene matches: 7. The CDR3 length is 14 residues.

The chain uses TRBV7-6 and TRBJ1-4; no clear D gene. Germline V CDR1 and CDR2: SGHVS, FNYEAQ. Trimming pared 0 bases from V and 8 bases from J, leaving 13 bases between. This CDR3 has 15 residues. The CDR3 spells CASSLAAGVGEKLFF. The CDR3 region has the DNA TGTGCCAGCAGCTTAGCAGCCGGGGTGGGGGAAAAACTGTTTTTT.

The V gene is TRBV5-1, the J gene TRBJ1-2; 11 bases map to TRBD1. Trimming at V came to 4 bases and at J to 6 bases, leaving 2 bases not matched to a gene. The V gene's germline CDR1 is SGHRS and CDR2 YFSETQ. CDR3 size: 13 residues. CDR3 DNA sequence: TGCGCCAGCAGCGAGGGACAGGGGGATGGCTACACCTTC. Its translation is CASSEGQGDGYTF.

The chain recombines TRBV19 with TRBJ2-7, with 10 positions matching TRBD2. The germline V gene encodes CDR1 LNHDA and CDR2 SQIVND (reference sequence). This CDR3 is built from 17 residues. V gave up 4 bases and J gave up 2 bases; unmatched junction bases: 11. CDR3 nucleotide sequence: TGTGCCAGTAGTAGACTTCTAGCGGGAGAAGCTACCTACGAGCAGTACTTC. Residues: CASSRLLAGEATYEQYF. Combining the CDR3 with reference TRBV19 and TRBJ2-7 gives the whole variable domain DGGITQSPKYLFRKEGQNVTLSCEQNLNHDAMYWYRQDPGQGLRLIYYSQIVNDFQKGDIAEGYSVSREKKESFPLTVTSAQKNPTAFYLCASSRLLAGEATYEQYFGPGTRLTVT.

In this sample, this clonotype is large (0.1 to 1%). The rearrangement links TRBV7-6 to TRBJ1-6, with D perhaps matching TRBD1 (5 bases). CDR3 length: 13 residues. Germline CDR1 SGHVS, CDR2 FNYEAQ. V was pared by 5 bases and J by 13 bases, with 15 bases between. Here the CDR3 reads CASSQGAGSPLHF. The CDR3, as DNA: TGTGCCAGCAGCCAAGGGGCAGGGAGCCCCCTCCACTTT.